The 23 T cell receptor beta chains listed next were all sequenced from one sample in a study of shared clonotypes between healthy human individuals. Here immunoSEQ multiplex PCR was the method, and the copy in TCRdb shows in-frame clones only, minus some. The top ten clones hold roughly 1% of a sample with about 2 million clones, approximately 94% of them seen once. Positively selected for CCR7, the CD45RO-negative cells used as naive CD8 cells excluded terminally differentiated effector memory CD45RA+ cells. Sequencing was done on a sample of naive CD8+ T cells sorted from blood. These receptors originate from a man aged 18 to 35 in good health.

The chain carries TRBV7-9 and TRBJ2-1; D is uncertain. The V gene lost 7 bases and the J gene lost 5 bases, with 21 bases spanning the gap. Germline CDR1 SEHNR, CDR2 FQNEAQ (reference sequence). There are 16 residues in the CDR3. The CDR3 DNA sequence: TGTGCCAGCAACTTGAATGGTTTTGGTCAGCACAATGAGCAGTTCTTC. Amino acids: CASNLNGFGQHNEQFF. The full variable domain, completed using reference TRBV7-9 and TRBJ2-1, is DTGVSQNPRHKITKRGQNVTFRCDPISEHNRLYWYRQTLGQGPEFLTYFQNEAQLEKSRLLSDRFSAERPKGSFSTLEIQRTEQGDSAMYLCASNLNGFGQHNEQFFGPGTRLTVL.

This rearrangement joins TRBV5-8 to TRBJ2-7; 12 nucleotides align to TRBD2. V shed 10 bases and J 6 bases; nucleotides not matched to a gene: 5. The CDR3 length is 12 residues. Germline lookup yields CDR1 SGHTS and CDR2 YDEGEE. The CDR3 spells CAVWTSGAEQYF. Here the CDR3 DNA reads TGTGCCGTTTGGACTAGCGGGGCCGAGCAGTACTTC.

This chain connects TRBV7-6 to TRBJ1-1, with D hard to call. The germline V and J ends were trimmed by 5 bases and 3 bases, with 10 bases remaining between them. Germline loops: CDR1 SGHVS, CDR2 FNYEAQ. The CDR3 loop spans 13 amino acids. The CDR3 sequence: CASSPEAHTEAFF. Written as DNA, the CDR3 is TGTGCCAGCAGCCCAGAGGCCCACACTGAAGCTTTCTTT.

This chain joins TRBV10-1 and TRBJ2-2; possibly TRBD2 for D (6 bases). The CDR3 runs 16 residues. CDR1 and CDR2 (germline): WNHNN, SYGVQD (reference sequence). V was clipped by 2 bases and J by 2 bases, with 12 bases between them. The CDR3 nucleotides read TGCGCCAGCAGTGAGGGGTGGGGGGACAACACCGGGGAGCTGTTTTTT. Amino acids: CASSEGWGDNTGELFF.

The rearrangement uses TRBV2 and TRBJ1-2; D unclear. V was shortened by 5 bases and J by 0 bases, with 13 bases between the two germline ends. This CDR3 region has 15 residues. Germline values: CDR1 SNHLY, CDR2 FYNNEI. CDR3 sequence reads: CASSYSELANYGYTF. CDR3 coding DNA: TGTGCCAGCAGTTACTCAGAGTTAGCTAACTATGGCTACACCTTC. The full variable domain, completed using reference TRBV2 and TRBJ1-2, is EPEVTQTPSHQVTQMGQEVILRCVPISNHLYFYWYRQILGQKVEFLVSFYNNEISEKSEIFDDQFSVERPDGSNFTLKIRSTKLEDSAMYFCASSYSELANYGYTFGSGTRLTVV.

The rearrangement joins TRBV27 to TRBJ2-2; D possibly corresponds to TRBD1 (5 bases). V shed 5 bases and J shed 6 bases, with 13 bases lying between them. CDR1 MNHEY and CDR2 SMNVEV come from the germline V gene (reference sequence). The CDR3 is 14 amino acids. The CDR3, as DNA: TGTGCCAGCAGTCCGGCAGGGTTACCCGGGGAGCTGTTTTTT. Translation: CASSPAGLPGELFF.

V is TRBV28 and J is TRBJ1-2; D is unresolved. The CDR3 covers 14 residues. Looked up from germline, CDR1 is MDHEN and CDR2 is SYDVKM. V was trimmed by 2 bases and J by 3 bases, leaving 10 bases between them. CDR3 sequence (DNA): TGTGCCAGCAGTTTAATGGGCGAGGACTATGGCTACACCTTC. This codes for CASSLMGEDYGYTF.

The chain recombines TRBV2 with TRBJ2-2; 8 nucleotides align to TRBD2. Per germline, CDR1 SNHLY and CDR2 FYNNEI. J lost 8 bases, V lost 10 bases, and 18 bases had no gene match. The CDR3 is 16 residues long. Written as DNA, the CDR3 is TGTGCCATCCAAGATTCTAGCGGGCCTTGGGAGGGGGAGCTGTTTTTT. Protein sequence: CAIQDSSGPWEGELFF. Using reference TRBV2 and TRBJ2-2 for the parts outside the CDR3, the full variable domain is EPEVTQTPSHQVTQMGQEVILRCVPISNHLYFYWYRQILGQKVEFLVSFYNNEISEKSEIFDDQFSVERPDGSNFTLKIRSTKLEDSAMYFCAIQDSSGPWEGELFFGEGSRLTVL.

Details on this clone: Other nucleotide sequences from this sample produce the same CDR3. This rearrangement joins TRBV7-9 to TRBJ2-7; TRBD1 matches 9 bases. V dropped 4 bases and J dropped 4; count of bases not matched to a gene: 8. CDR1 and CDR2 (germline): SEHNR, FQNEAQ (reference sequence). The CDR3 contains 15 residues. The DNA of the CDR3 is TGTGCCAGCAGCTCCCGGGACAGGGATTCTTACGAGCAGTACTTC. The encoded protein is CASSSRDRDSYEQYF.

Note on this clone: Other DNA sequences in the sample encode the same CDR3. The chain is built from TRBV9 and TRBJ2-2, with 13 nucleotides matching TRBD2. The germline gives CDR1 SGDLS, CDR2 YYNGEE. The V segment lost 3 bases and the J segment 4 bases; nucleotides outside the gene matches: 3. The CDR3 runs 16 residues. As DNA, the CDR3 is TGTGCCAGCAGCGGACTAGCGGGAGGACCCACCGGGGAGCTGTTTTTT. Residues: CASSGLAGGPTGELFF.

The chain carries TRBV28 and TRBJ1-2; the D is unclear. Trimming cost V 3 bases and J 5 bases, with 16 bases left between them. CDR3 length: 15 residues. The germline V gene encodes CDR1 MDHEN and CDR2 SYDVKM. The CDR3 is CASSLNKFLGYGYTF. The CDR3 coding sequence is TGTGCCAGCAGTTTGAACAAGTTCTTAGGGTATGGCTACACCTTC.

The chain links TRBV5-4 to TRBJ2-4; 7 nucleotides align to TRBD2. Losses at the gene ends were 4 bases for V and 7 bases for J; bases not matched to a gene: 11. The length of the CDR3 is 15 residues. In germline, CDR1 is SGHNT, CDR2 YYREEE (reference sequence). The CDR3 protein is CASSPDRGEGNIQYF. DNA for the CDR3: TGTGCCAGCAGCCCCGACCGGGGGGAGGGGAACATTCAGTACTTC.

The genes are TRBV7-9 and TRBJ1-2, with 9 bases aligning to TRBD1. CDR3 length: 14 amino acids. Germline V CDR1 and CDR2: SEHNR, FQNEAQ (reference sequence). V lost 5 bases and J lost 6; bases outside the gene matches: 7. The CDR3 here is CASSQDRGTNGYTF. The CDR3 nucleotides are TGTGCCAGCAGCCAAGACAGGGGGACTAATGGCTACACCTTC.

The sample holds a few counts of this clone. CDR3 bases: TGTGCCAGCACCGACACTTTGAACACTGAAGCTTTCTTT. Its translation: CASTDTLNTEAFF. The chain is built from TRBV7-8 and TRBJ1-1; unclear D gene. CDR3 length: 13 amino acids. The germline gives CDR1 SGHVS, CDR2 FQNEAQ. The V and J ends lost 7 bases and 0 bases respectively, with 9 bases between them.

The chain uses TRBV5-1 and TRBJ2-7; D may be TRBD2 (6 bases). The V gene's germline CDR1 is SGHRS and CDR2 YFSETQ. Trimming pared 5 bases from V and 5 bases from J, leaving 14 bases between. There are 13 residues in the CDR3. CDR3 sequence (DNA): TGCGCCAGCAGGGGGGGAGAGAACGACGAGCAGTACTTC. It translates to CASRGGENDEQYF.

This rearrangement joins TRBV7-9 to TRBJ2-2, with 8 bases that match TRBD2. Germline CDR1 reads SEHNR; CDR2 reads FQNEAQ (reference sequence). CDR3 length: 17 amino acids. V lost 5 bases to trimming and J lost 5 bases; unmatched junction nucleotides: 13. The CDR3 here is CASSLDGGIAGTGELFF. For the CDR3, the DNA is TGTGCCAGCAGCCTCGACGGGGGGATAGCGGGGACCGGGGAGCTGTTTTTT.

V gene TRBV30 combines with J gene TRBJ2-3; D remains unclear. Trimming removed 2 bases from V and 2 bases from J, with 8 bases in between. Germline loops: CDR1 GTSNPN, CDR2 SVGIG (reference sequence). There are 13 residues in the CDR3. DNA of the CDR3: TGTGCCTGGAGTCGGTGGGTCACAGATACGCAGTATTTT. Translating it yields CAWSRWVTDTQYF.

The chain combines TRBV9 with TRBJ1-1; no clear D gene. The CDR3 extends over 14 amino acids. Deletions cut 0 bases from V and 6 bases from J, with 12 bases between. Germline V gene data show CDR1 as SGDLS and CDR2 as YYNGEE. Written as DNA, the CDR3 is TGTGCCAGCAGCGTAGGTGGCTCGGGCCCTGAAGCTTTCTTT. This translates into CASSVGGSGPEAFF.

The chain joins TRBV2 to TRBJ2-7; no clear D. In germline, CDR1 is SNHLY, CDR2 FYNNEI. V lost 2 bases, J lost 2 bases, and 13 bases lay in between. CDR3 length: 15 amino acids. CDR3 in DNA: TGTGCCAGCAGTGAATACGGAGTTCTTACCTACGAGCAGTACTTC. It encodes CASSEYGVLTYEQYF.

This chain links TRBV2 with TRBJ2-7, with D uncertain. CDR1 and CDR2 from the germline V gene are SNHLY and FYNNEI. This CDR3 is 13 amino acids long. Trimming took 4 bases from V and 3 from J, leaving 10 bases between them. The CDR3 DNA sequence: TGTGCCAGCAGTGGTTCCCCTTTCTACGAGCAGTACTTC. This sequence encodes CASSGSPFYEQYF. Combining the CDR3 with reference TRBV2 and TRBJ2-7 gives the whole variable domain EPEVTQTPSHQVTQMGQEVILRCVPISNHLYFYWYRQILGQKVEFLVSFYNNEISEKSEIFDDQFSVERPDGSNFTLKIRSTKLEDSAMYFCASSGSPFYEQYFGPGTRLTVT.

This chain links TRBV11-3 with TRBJ2-7, with D unclear. Trimming pared 5 bases from V and 5 bases from J, leaving 13 bases between. Per germline, CDR1 SGHNT and CDR2 YENEEA. The CDR3 loop spans 13 amino acids. CDR3 DNA: TGTGCCAGCAGCCCACCAATGGGCCACGAGCAGTACTTC. Translated: CASSPPMGHEQYF.

A single count supports this clone. The CDR3 region is CATKNSGPHAFF. The CDR3 DNA reads as TGTGCCACCAAAAATTCCGGGCCCCACGCTTTCTTT. This rearrangement joins TRBV15 to TRBJ1-1; D is ambiguous. The germline V gene has CDR1 LNHNV and CDR2 YYDKDF (reference sequence). The ends were cut back, 7 bases at V and 11 bases at J, with 17 bases in the middle. The CDR3 runs to 12 residues.

As to this clone: Other DNA variants within this sample encode the same CDR3. The chain joins TRBV6-6 to TRBJ2-1; perhaps D is TRBD1 or TRBD2 (5 bases each). This CDR3 comprises 13 residues. The V gene lost 10 bases and the J gene lost 0 bases, with 10 bases spanning the gap. CDR1 is MNHNY and CDR2 is SVGAGI in the germline V gene (reference sequence). Here the CDR3 DNA reads TGTGCCACCGAGGGGAGCTCCTACAATGAGCAGTTCTTC. Amino acids: CATEGSSYNEQFF.